This T cell receptor (beta chain) originates from a study of blood T cell repertoires in COVID-19. The table came from immunoSEQ multiplex PCR; TCRdb's copy has only in-frame clones and leaves some out. This table has 280,000 or so clones, roughly 87% appearing once. The sample holds one count of this clone. The sample comprised PBMCs or T cells enriched from blood (not recorded which). This TCR was recovered from a woman between 40 and 50 years old who had recovered from COVID-19.

The CDR3 coding sequence is TGCGCCAGCAGTCCCGGGACAGGTACCTACGAGCAGTACTTC. This translates into CASSPGTGTYEQYF. V and J are TRBV5-1 and TRBJ2-7; 8 positions match TRBD1. The CDR3 has 14 amino acids. Trimming removed 5 bases from V and 2 bases from J; junction bases left unmatched: 6. The V gene's germline CDR1 is SGHRS and CDR2 YFSETQ.